In its sample, the clone carrying this T cell receptor (beta chain) was seen once. The sample belongs to a study of cytomegalovirus exposure and HLA in healthy donors. Study-level background: An early data release held some 89 million unique TCRs from HLA-typed donors.

It was healthy bone marrow donors who served as donors. Germline CDR1 is SGDLS and CDR2 is YYNGEE. The CDR3 runs 12 residues. The germline V and J ends were trimmed by 5 bases and 7 bases, with 13 bases remaining between them. Amplification used 60 Vbeta primers and 13 Jbeta primers. Assay used: immunoSEQ multiplex PCR; TCRdb lists only in-frame clones, some missing. Among about 98,000 clones listed, around 80% were seen once. Source material: PBMCs. The TCR sequence derives from a man aged 60 to 75 in good health and CMV-seropositive. The V gene is TRBV9, the J gene TRBJ2-7, with D tentatively TRBD1 (6 bases). The CDR3 sequence is CASRGQGSEQYF. CDR3 sequence (DNA): TGTGCCAGCAGAGGGCAGGGGTCGGAGCAGTACTTC.